The 20 T cell receptor beta chains given below trace back to one sample, sequenced in a study of blood T cell repertoires in COVID-19. Here immunoSEQ multiplex PCR was the method, and the copy in TCRdb shows in-frame clones only, minus some. The sample consists of nearly 200,000 clones, 80% to 85% of them appearing once. The sample was PBMCs or T cells enriched from blood (not recorded which). The receptors here all came from a man between 40 and 49 years old who had recovered from COVID-19.

The chain employs TRBV7-2 and TRBJ1-1; D is unresolved. CDR1 and CDR2 (germline): SGHTA, FQGNSA. The V end lost 2 bases, the J end lost 1 base, and 11 bases lay between the germline ends. CDR3 length: 15 residues. Written as DNA, the CDR3 is TGTGCCAGCAGCTTATATGGACTCACGAACACTGAAGCTTTCTTT. Its protein product is CASSLYGLTNTEAFF.

The chain couples TRBV12-5 to TRBJ1-2; tentatively, D is TRBD1 (5 bases). The germline V gene has CDR1 LGHNT and CDR2 FRNRAP. With 2 bases removed from V and 7 bases from J, the gap between germline ends came to 11 bases. There are 13 residues in the CDR3. CDR3 loop: CASGLSGISGYTF. The DNA of the CDR3 is TGTGCTAGTGGTTTGTCAGGGATTAGTGGCTACACCTTC.

The chain is built from TRBV4-1 and TRBJ1-2, with 7 bases lining up with TRBD1. Germline assignment: CDR1 MGHRA and CDR2 YSYEKL. CDR3 size: 15 residues. The junction had 7 bases not matched to a gene; V was cut back by 2 bases and J by 4 bases. In nucleotides, the CDR3 is TGCGCCAGCAGCCAAACGGGACAGCTAAGCTATGGCTACACCTTC. Translating gives CASSQTGQLSYGYTF.

This chain joins TRBV6-4 and TRBJ1-5; 7 bases align to TRBD1. Germline CDR1 MRHNA, CDR2 SNTAGT. The length of the CDR3 is 14 residues. V shed 0 bases and J 7 bases; nucleotides not matched to a gene: 3. CDR3 coding DNA: TGTGCCAGCAGTGACTCCACAGGGGTCCAGCCCCAGCATTTT. This gives the protein CASSDSTGVQPQHF.

This clone was detected once. J is TRBJ1-4 and V is TRBV27, with a possible D match to TRBD1 (6 bases). CDR3 length: 15 residues. Germline-derived CDR1 and CDR2 are MNHEY and SMNVEV (reference sequence). The germline V and J ends were trimmed by 6 bases and 6 bases, with 17 bases remaining between them. The CDR3 is CASSRLNRVDEKLFF. CDR3 nucleotide sequence: TGTGCCAGCAGCCGATTAAACAGGGTCGATGAAAAACTGTTTTTT.

The chain has TRBV30 and TRBJ1-6; maybe TRBD1 (6 bases). V gave up 7 bases and J gave up 6 bases, with 13 bases separating them. This CDR3 has 13 residues. CDR1 GTSNPN and CDR2 SVGIG come from the germline V gene (reference sequence). The CDR3 sequence is CASHGQINSPLHF. The CDR3 coding sequence is TGTGCCTCCCACGGACAGATTAATTCACCCCTCCACTTT.

The chain joins TRBV4-2 to TRBJ2-2; D may be TRBD2 (5 bases). Germline CDR1 and CDR2: LGHNA and YNFKEQ. With 1 base removed from V and 5 bases from J, the gap between germline ends came to 14 bases. CDR3 length: 16 residues. The CDR3 bases are TGTGCCAGCAGCCAAGCCGTGGGTTCGGGGACCGGGGAGCTGTTTTTT. Residues: CASSQAVGSGTGELFF.

This sequence joins TRBV5-8 and TRBJ2-5; 8 bases align to TRBD1. In germline, CDR1 is SGHTS, CDR2 YDEGEE. This CDR3 spans 13 amino acids. J gave up 5 bases and V 4 bases, and 4 bases lay outside the gene matches. The CDR3 loop reads CASSPDRDETQYF. The CDR3 nucleotides are TGTGCCAGCAGCCCGGACAGGGATGAGACCCAGTACTTC.

The chain is built from TRBV2 and TRBJ2-7; 11 nucleotides match TRBD1. V was clipped by 5 bases and J by 7 bases; unmatched bases: 10. Germline V gene data show CDR1 as SNHLY and CDR2 as FYNNEI. The length of the CDR3 is 15 residues. The CDR3 reads CASSPGTGGVGEQYF. The DNA for the CDR3 is TGTGCCAGCAGTCCCGGGACAGGGGGAGTAGGGGAGCAGTACTTC.

In regard to this clone: The sample has other DNA sequences that encode this CDR3 too. V and J are TRBV4-1 and TRBJ1-4, with D perhaps TRBD1 (6 bases). The CDR3 has 14 amino acids. The germline CDR1 and CDR2 sequences are MGHRA and YSYEKL. Trimming took 1 base from V and 4 from J, leaving 7 bases between them. Here the CDR3 reads CASSQVRGNEKLFF. The CDR3 DNA is TGCGCCAGCAGCCAAGTCAGGGGTAATGAAAAACTGTTTTTT.

The chain links TRBV4-2 to TRBJ1-1; 7 bases match TRBD1. Germline V gives CDR1 LGHNA, CDR2 YNFKEQ. Losses at the gene ends were 0 bases for V and 5 bases for J; bases not matched to a gene: 6. CDR3 size: 15 residues. CDR3 DNA sequence: TGTGCCAGCAGCCAAGATATAGGGGGCCGAACTGAAGCTTTCTTT. Amino acids: CASSQDIGGRTEAFF.

The chain links TRBV4-1 to TRBJ1-2; 9 bases line up with TRBD1. Germline V lookup: CDR1 MGHRA, CDR2 YSYEKL. The CDR3 sequence is 12 residues long. V trimming: 4 bases; J trimming: 6 bases; junction bases outside the gene matches: 0. CDR3 DNA sequence: TGCGCCAGCAGCCGGACAGGGGATGGCTACACCTTC. The encoded protein is CASSRTGDGYTF.

CDR3: CASSQVLGGPYEQYF. CDR3 in DNA: TGTGCCAGCAGCCAAGTCTTGGGGGGACCCTACGAGCAGTACTTC. This chain joins TRBV3-1 (or the pseudogene TRBV3-2) and TRBJ2-7; maybe TRBD2 (6 bases). V was clipped by 1 base and J by 2 bases, with 12 bases between them. Germline CDR1 LGHDT, CDR2 YNNKEL (reference sequence). CDR3 length equals 15 residues.

The J gene is TRBJ2-7, the V gene TRBV5-1, with TRBD1 matching over 7 bases. J gave up 1 base and V 5 bases, and 12 bases lay outside the gene matches. There are 16 residues in the CDR3. Germline-derived CDR1 and CDR2 are SGHRS and YFSETQ. CDR3 residues: CASSSNSGTVSYEQYF. CDR3 sequence (DNA): TGCGCCAGCAGTTCCAATTCCGGGACAGTATCCTACGAGCAGTACTTC.

The chain uses TRBV5-8 and TRBJ2-1; 13 bases agree with TRBD2. This CDR3 spans 14 amino acids. V was clipped by 2 bases and J by 9 bases; unmatched bases: 2. Germline V gives CDR1 SGHTS, CDR2 YDEGEE. CDR3 nucleotide sequence: TGTGCCAGCAGCTTACTAGCGGGGGGGCGTGAGCAGTTCTTC. Its translation: CASSLLAGGREQFF.

The rearrangement links TRBV6-1 to TRBJ2-3; possibly TRBD2 for D (6 bases). Per the germline V gene, CDR1 is MNHNS and CDR2 is SASEGT. Trimming shortened V by 2 bases and J by 3 bases, and 9 bases separated the two germline ends. The CDR3 sequence is 14 residues long. CDR3 sequence reads: CASSEPGRTDTQYF. CDR3 coding DNA: TGTGCCAGCAGTGAACCTGGGAGGACAGATACGCAGTATTTT.

A single count supports this clone. This chain connects TRBV19 to TRBJ1-1, with TRBD1 matching 8 bases. The CDR3 spans 16 residues. The V segment lost 4 bases and the J segment 4 bases; nucleotides outside the gene matches: 11. Looked up from germline, CDR1 is LNHDA and CDR2 is SQIVND (reference sequence). The DNA for the CDR3 is TGTGCCAGTAGTAGGGGGTGGACAGGGCGGGGCACTGAAGCTTTCTTT. Encoded protein: CASSRGWTGRGTEAFF.

The rearrangement links TRBV10-3 to TRBJ2-5, with 14 bases fitting TRBD2. Germline trimming cut 10 bases from V and 2 bases from J; bases unmatched to any gene: 3. Looked up from germline, CDR1 is ENHRY and CDR2 is SYGVKD. CDR3 length: 14 amino acids. The CDR3 spells CATRLAGGQETQYF. CDR3 bases: TGTGCCACAAGACTAGCGGGGGGGCAAGAGACCCAGTACTTC.

The chain recombines TRBV30 with TRBJ1-6; a weak D match, TRBD1 (6 bases). The germline V gene has CDR1 GTSNPN and CDR2 SVGIG (reference sequence). The V gene lost 2 bases and the J gene lost 5 bases, with 10 bases spanning the gap. There are 14 residues in the CDR3. CDR3 DNA sequence: TGTGCCTGGAGTCACGGACAGAATAATTCACCCCTCCACTTT. Amino acids: CAWSHGQNNSPLHF.

The rearrangement uses TRBV19 and TRBJ1-2; the match to TRBD1 covers 8 bases. This CDR3 spans 14 amino acids. Trimming removed 5 bases from V and 4 bases from J; junction bases left unmatched: 6. The germline V gene has CDR1 LNHDA and CDR2 SQIVND (reference sequence). CDR3 nucleotides: TGTGCCAGTAGTCCCAAGGACAGGGTCTATGGCTACACCTTC. Residues: CASSPKDRVYGYTF.